This entry lists 2 T cell receptor beta chains sequenced from one sample in a study of blood T cell repertoires in COVID-19. Measured with immunoSEQ multiplex PCR; TCRdb has only the in-frame clones, and not every one. The sample records some 140,000 clones, about 89% being singletons. The specimen sequenced was peripheral blood. These receptors originate from a man in his forties or fifties with acute or convalescent COVID-19.

The chain couples TRBV7-8 to TRBJ2-7, with no clear D. V lost 5 bases to trimming and J lost 3 bases, with 11 bases between them. Germline V gene lookup returns CDR1 SGHVS and CDR2 FQNEAQ. The CDR3 loop spans 13 amino acids. The CDR3 nucleotides are TGTGCCAGCAGCACCCGAGCCGGCTACGAGCAGTACTTC. Protein sequence: CASSTRAGYEQYF.

The rearrangement uses TRBV27 and TRBJ2-7, with D unresolved. V lost 6 bases to trimming and J lost 9 bases, with 18 bases between them. Germline assignment: CDR1 MNHEY and CDR2 SMNVEV (reference sequence). This CDR3 contains 13 residues. As DNA, the CDR3 is TGTGCCAGCAGGACACACGACGGATCTGTGCAGTACTTC. This sequence encodes CASRTHDGSVQYF.